This T cell receptor beta chain was captured by sequencing in a study of neurological immune-mediated disorders. Notes on the study in general: None of the CDR3 amino acid sequences found in expanded clones was shared across subjects. This suggests that the TCR-beta repertoires were private in all groups.

cDNA synthesis was performed by 5'RACE with 10-nucleotide random UMIs. TCRdb reprocessed the 5' RACE reads with MiXCR, giving one entry per CDR3 protein. Among over 15,000 distinct CDR3 sequences listed, roughly 14% were seen once. V lost 1 base and J lost 5, with 12 bases in between. Germline lookup yields CDR1 SGHRS and CDR2 YFSETQ. This CDR3 is 14 amino acids long. This clonotype was observed at least ten times. Its specificity is unknown. The TCR sequence derives from a man in his fifties or sixties with HTLV-1-associated myelopathy (HAM/TSP). The rearrangement links TRBV5-1 to TRBJ1-1; a weak D match, TRBD1 (6 bases). Sequencing used PBMCs. CDR3: CASSLLGARTEAFF. The CDR3 coding sequence is TGCGCCAGCAGCTTGTTGGGGGCGCGGACTGAAGCTTTCTTT.